This paragraph reports one T cell receptor beta chain. Each CDR3 protein is one row after TCRdb ran MiXCR on the RT-PCR reads. Among 4,000 or so distinct CDR3 sequences listed, approximately 34% were seen once. The origin of this receptor is a female donor with primary Sjogren's syndrome. The sequencing sample was made of memory CD4+ T cells from salivary gland.

The CDR3 spells CARLAGARGEQFF. For the CDR3, the DNA is TGTGCTAGACTAGCGGGAGCCCGGGGTGAGCAGTTCTTC. The chain links TRBV7-3 to TRBJ2-1; 12 bases are shared with TRBD2. CDR1 and CDR2 from the germline V gene are SGHTA and FQGTGA. The CDR3 sequence is 13 residues long.